This T cell receptor (beta chain) was captured in a study of blood T cell repertoires in COVID-19 (dated by TCRdb to the early 2020s). Notes on the research overall: Collaborator samples came from the United States, Italy and Spain and covered acute and convalescent phases of COVID-19. The prospective study material was composed of cDNA or gDNA derived from T cells, B-cell-depleted T cells, or PBMCs. Subjects who had been exposed to COVID-19, were actively infected with it, or had recovered from it provided the deeply sampled blood TCRbeta repertoires that made up the dataset. The repertoires were released in a freely available public database intended as a resource for research on the immune response to SARS-CoV-2. The samples were drawn from two sources: the first 160 participants of the ongoing ImmuneRACE study, and fewer than 1,500 subjects contributed by 6 global collaborators. Nearly every sample came with metadata listing a de-identified subject ID, COVID-19 status, age in years and sex. Where available, HLA class I and class II types were obtained from metadata supplied by the sample provider rather than from assay-based typing. Here is what the overall study found, with its caveats: The quantity of clinical and demographic metadata differed by source and by participant and was supplied without curation.

Remarks on this clone: What antigen it recognizes has not been identified. No base quality values were provided; no much bigger clone lies one nucleotide off.

The collaborating institutions used their own protocols to collect whole blood in K2EDTA tubes. For TCRbeta analysis, collaborators shipped samples in one of three forms: frozen whole blood, isolated PBMCs, or DNA extracted from either of those sample types. TCRbeta CDR3 regions were amplified from genomic DNA by means of the immunoSEQ Assay, a bias-controlled multiplex PCR. Per the authors' processing: The number of nucleated cells in each sample was estimated by amplification of reference gene primers within the assay. To quantify the absolute abundance of each unique TCRbeta CDR3 rearrangement, sequence reads were collapsed and filtered. For each sample, productive Simpson clonality was calculated as the square root of Simpson's diversity index over productive rearrangements. Entries here come from immuneACCESS through TCRdb and include only in-frame sequences with V and J called. Some clones fail to appear in such tables; in the studies checked, an unresolved V gene covers under half of the shortfall, and the cause of the remainder is unknown. That table furnishes V, J and clone size, whereas the DNA furnished D and trimming. This sample holds about 490,000 clones; roughly 85% were observed only once. The ten most abundant clones make up 3.2% of the sample.

According to the germline V gene, CDR1 reads SNHLY and CDR2 reads FYNNEI. The CDR3 starts with the cysteine, ends with the phenylalanine, and has 14 residues. Kept here is only the CDR3 DNA, which spans 42 bases and is read in frame from base 1. V sheds 4 bases and J sheds 5 bases, leaving 14 bases between their ends. This receptor was obtained from a human donor in a cohort sampled during active COVID-19. The V and J segments used are TRBV2 and TRBJ1-2; the D gene cannot be named for sure. Sequencing input: peripheral blood. CDR3 region: CASSARGDLYGYTF. The nucleotides read TGTGCCAGCAGTGCTCGAGGAGACCTTTATGGCTACACCTTC.